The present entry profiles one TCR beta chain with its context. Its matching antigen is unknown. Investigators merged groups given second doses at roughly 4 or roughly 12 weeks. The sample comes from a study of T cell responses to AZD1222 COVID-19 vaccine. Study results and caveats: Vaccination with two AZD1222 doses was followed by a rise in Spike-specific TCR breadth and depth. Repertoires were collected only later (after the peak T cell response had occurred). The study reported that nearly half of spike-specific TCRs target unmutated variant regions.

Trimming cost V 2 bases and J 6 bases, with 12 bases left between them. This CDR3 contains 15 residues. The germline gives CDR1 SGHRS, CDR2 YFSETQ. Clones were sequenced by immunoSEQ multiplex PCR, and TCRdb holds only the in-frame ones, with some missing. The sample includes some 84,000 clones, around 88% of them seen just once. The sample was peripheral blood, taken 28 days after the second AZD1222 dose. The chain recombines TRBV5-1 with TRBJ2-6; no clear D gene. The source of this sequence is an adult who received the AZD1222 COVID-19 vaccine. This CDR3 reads CASSLDNSLANVLTF. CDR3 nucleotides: TGCGCCAGCAGCTTAGACAATTCCCTGGCCAACGTCCTGACTTTC.